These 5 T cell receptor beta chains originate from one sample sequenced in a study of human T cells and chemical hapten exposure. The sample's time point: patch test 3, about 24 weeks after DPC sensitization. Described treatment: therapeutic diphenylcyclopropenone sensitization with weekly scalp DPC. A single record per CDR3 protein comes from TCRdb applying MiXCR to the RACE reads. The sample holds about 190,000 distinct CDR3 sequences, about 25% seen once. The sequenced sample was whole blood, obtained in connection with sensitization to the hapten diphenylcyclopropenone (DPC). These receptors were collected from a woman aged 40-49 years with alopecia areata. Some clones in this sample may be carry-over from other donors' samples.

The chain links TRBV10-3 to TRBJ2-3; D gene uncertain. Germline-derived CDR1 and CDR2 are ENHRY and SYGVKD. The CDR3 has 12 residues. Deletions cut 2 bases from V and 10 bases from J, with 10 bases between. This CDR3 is CAISETPEAQYF. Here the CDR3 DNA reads TGTGCCATCAGTGAGACCCCTGAGGCGCAGTATTTT.

The CDR3 region is CASSWDGTSGYNEQFF. The CDR3, as DNA: TGTGCCAGCAGTTGGGACGGGACTAGCGGGTACAATGAGCAGTTCTTC. V usage is TRBV28 and J usage is TRBJ2-1; the match to TRBD2 covers 12 bases. V trimming: 4 bases; J trimming: 4 bases; junction bases outside the gene matches: 5. CDR1 MDHEN and CDR2 SYDVKM come from the germline V gene. This CDR3 is 16 amino acids long.

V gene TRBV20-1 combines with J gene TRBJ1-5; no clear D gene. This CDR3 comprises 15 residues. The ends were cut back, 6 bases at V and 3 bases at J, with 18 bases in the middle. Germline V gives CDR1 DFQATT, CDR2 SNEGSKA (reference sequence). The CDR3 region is CSAIKGSQVNQPQHF. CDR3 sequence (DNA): TGCAGTGCCATAAAAGGGTCACAAGTCAATCAGCCCCAGCATTTT.

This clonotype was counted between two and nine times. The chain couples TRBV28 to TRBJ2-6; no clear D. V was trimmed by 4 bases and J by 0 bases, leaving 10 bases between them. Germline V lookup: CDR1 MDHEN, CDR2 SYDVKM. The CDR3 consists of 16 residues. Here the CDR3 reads CASSSSTSSGANVLTF. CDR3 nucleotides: TGTGCCAGCAGTTCTAGTACGTCCTCTGGGGCCAACGTCCTGACTTTC.

This CDR3 is CASSQGPRNQPQHF. The CDR3, as DNA: TGTGCCAGCAGTCAGGGGCCCCGCAATCAGCCCCAGCATTTT. The chain employs TRBV6-2 or TRBV6-3 and TRBJ1-5; a weak D match, TRBD1 (6 bases). Germline V lookup: CDR1 MNHEY, CDR2 SVGEGT. Trimming left V 5 bases short and J 2 bases short, with 10 bases between. The CDR3 has 14 amino acids.